The clone carrying this TCR beta chain was found a few times. Looked up from germline, CDR1 is WSHSY and CDR2 is SAAADI. V was clipped by 4 bases and J by 4 bases, with 2 bases between them. This CDR3 is built from 10 residues. 5'RACE template switching produced TCR cDNA carrying a universal primer site and UMIs. MiXCR, run by TCRdb on the 5' RACE reads, gives a single entry per CDR3 protein. Here the sample spans approximately 260,000 distinct CDR3 sequences, roughly 5% being singletons. The data are from a study of T cells after yellow fever vaccination. The source was CD4+ T cells sorted from PBMCs, collected on the day of the yellow fever booster vaccination. This chain joins TRBV10-2 and TRBJ2-7, with D unresolved. The receptor's source is a man aged 18 to 29 who received the YFV17D yellow fever vaccine. CDR3 sequence reads: CASSGYEQYF. CDR3 in DNA: TGCGCCAGCAGTGGGTACGAGCAGTACTTC.